This T cell receptor (beta chain) is from a study of tissue T cells after allogeneic stem cell transplantation. With regard to this clone: This sample also contains other DNA sequences that code for the same CDR3.

Generated by immunoSEQ multiplex PCR, the TCRdb table keeps only in-frame clones and is missing some. The top ten clones hold 20% to 30% of a sample with some 10,000 clones, under 80% of them seen once. V was trimmed by 0 bases and J by 2 bases, leaving 5 bases between them. Germline V lookup: CDR1 ENHRY, CDR2 SYGVKD. The CDR3 loop spans 13 amino acids. The input for sequencing was tissue from the stomach, taken at autopsy. The chain is built from TRBV10-3 and TRBJ2-7; no clear D gene. The sequence was obtained from a male donor at least 60 years old with lung cancer. In nucleotides, the CDR3 is TGTGCCATCAGTGAGTCGTCGCCCTACGAGCAGTACTTC. Its translation is CAISESSPYEQYF.